The source of this T cell receptor beta chain is a study of CD8 T cells in Susac syndrome. Study-wide results and limits: TCR sequencing and HLA analysis covered a relatively small number of individuals.

With respect to this clonotype: Its target is not known.

Patients with stable or active relapsing-remitting disease, all of them treatment-naive, made up the multiple sclerosis controls. Purification of the CD8+ and CD4+ T cells relied on negative isolation, and TEMRA cells underwent FACS enrichment. The CDR3 consists of 16 residues. The germline CDR1 and CDR2 sequences are SGDLS and YYNGEE. V was clipped by 4 bases and J by 0 bases, with 14 bases between them. Random hexamers primed reverse transcription of about 0.45 to 1 ug RNA. Amplification of TCR beta CDR3 was carried out by immunoSEQ multiplex PCR, which covered 54 Vbeta and 13 Jbeta segments. TCRdb analysed the immunoSEQ multiplex PCR reads with MiXCR anew, one entry per CDR3 protein. The sample lists 150,000 to 200,000 distinct CDR3 sequences, approximately 95% occurring once.

The clonotype was recovered from a human donor with multiple sclerosis. The sample taken for sequencing was CD4+ T cells from PBMCs. The chain links TRBV9 to TRBJ2-1; D is undetermined. The CDR3 region is CASSPFPDSSYNEQFF. The CDR3 DNA is TGTGCCAGCAGCCCATTCCCGGATAGCTCCTACAATGAGCAGTTCTTC.